Following are 9 T cell receptor beta chains from one sample sequenced in a study of cytomegalovirus exposure and HLA in healthy donors. TCRdb's copy holds only in-frame clones and misses some; the assay was immunoSEQ multiplex PCR. The sample lists about 120,000 clones, around nine tenths occurring once. Sequenced sample: PBMCs. Source of these receptors: a woman aged 18-29 years in good health and CMV-seropositive.

V and J are TRBV7-2 and TRBJ2-3; D is undetermined. Trimming took off 2 bases at V and 0 bases at J, with 12 bases between the two ends. CDR3 length: 16 residues. Germline V gene lookup returns CDR1 SGHTA and CDR2 FQGNSA. The CDR3 nucleotides are TGTGCCAGCAGCTTATATCCGGGTTCTAGCACAGATACGCAGTATTTT. As protein: CASSLYPGSSTDTQYF.

This clone was observed a few times. The J gene is TRBJ1-5, the V gene TRBV6-6; the D gene is possibly TRBD1 (5 bases). V lost 7 bases to trimming and J lost 2 bases, with 15 bases between them. Germline V gene data show CDR1 as MNHNY and CDR2 as SVGAGI (reference sequence). This CDR3 is 15 amino acids long. The CDR3: CASTPGTAGNQPQHF. The CDR3 nucleotides read TGTGCCAGCACTCCAGGGACTGCGGGCAATCAGCCCCAGCATTTT.

The gene calls are TRBV2 and TRBJ1-2, with D perhaps TRBD1 (6 bases). In germline, CDR1 is SNHLY, CDR2 FYNNEI. The V gene lost 6 bases and the J gene lost 3 bases, with 8 bases spanning the gap. There are 12 residues in the CDR3. This CDR3 reads CASSHRDYGYTF. DNA for the CDR3: TGTGCCAGCAGCCACAGGGACTATGGCTACACCTTC.

This chain uses TRBV15 with TRBJ1-2; D remains ambiguous. The germline V and J ends were trimmed by 2 bases and 2 bases, with 9 bases remaining between them. CDR1 and CDR2 from the germline V gene are LNHNV and YYDKDF (reference sequence). The CDR3 loop spans 14 amino acids. CDR3 in amino acids: CATSRQQRNYGYTF. The CDR3 region has the DNA TGTGCCACCAGCAGACAACAACGAAACTATGGCTACACCTTC.

The chain carries TRBV12-2 and TRBJ2-1; no DNA check was done on the table's D call, TRBD2. TRBV12-2 is a documented pseudogene. CDR3 size: 14 residues. Here the CDR3 DNA reads TGTGCAAGTCGCTTAGATGACTGCAACAATGAGCAGTTCTTC. Encoded protein: CASRLDDCNNEQFF.

The J gene is TRBJ2-2, the V gene TRBV11-3; unclear D gene. Trimming took off 5 bases at V and 1 base at J, with 5 bases between the two ends. The CDR3 spans 13 residues. Germline CDR1 is SGHNT and CDR2 is YENEEA. The CDR3 coding sequence is TGTGCCAGCAGCCCTCGGAACACCGGGGAGCTGTTTTTT. Protein sequence: CASSPRNTGELFF.

The chain employs TRBV30 and TRBJ1-1; no clear D. Germline V CDR1 and CDR2: GTSNPN, SVGIG (reference sequence). This CDR3 has 15 residues. The ends were cut back, 0 bases at V and 0 bases at J, with 11 bases in the middle. The CDR3 reads CAWSVSLTVNTEAFF. In DNA, the CDR3 is TGTGCCTGGAGTGTAAGCCTTACGGTGAACACTGAAGCTTTCTTT. Supplemented by reference TRBV30 and TRBJ1-1, the full variable domain reads SQTIHQWPATLVQPVGSPLSLECTVEGTSNPNLYWYRQAAGRGLQLLFYSVGIGQISSEVPQNLSASRPQDRQFILSSKKLLLSDSGFYLCAWSVSLTVNTEAFFGQGTRLTVV.

The sample holds a few counts of this clone. The chain has TRBV6-1 and TRBJ1-6, with D perhaps TRBD1 (5 bases). Germline CDR1 reads MNHNS; CDR2 reads SASEGT. The CDR3 runs 12 residues. V lost 7 bases, J lost 10 bases, and 11 bases lay in between. CDR3 sequence (DNA): TGTGCCAGCACCGGAGGGACCTCACCCCTCCACTTT. Amino acids: CASTGGTSPLHF.

V and J are TRBV6-1 and TRBJ2-1, with 7 bases fitting TRBD2. The CDR3 is 15 amino acids. The V gene's germline CDR1 is MNHNS and CDR2 SASEGT. The V and J ends lost 3 bases and 2 bases, in that order; junction bases with no gene match: 4. The CDR3 DNA reads TGTGCCAGCAGTGATTTTGGGGGGGCCTACAATGAGCAGTTCTTC. This encodes CASSDFGGAYNEQFF.